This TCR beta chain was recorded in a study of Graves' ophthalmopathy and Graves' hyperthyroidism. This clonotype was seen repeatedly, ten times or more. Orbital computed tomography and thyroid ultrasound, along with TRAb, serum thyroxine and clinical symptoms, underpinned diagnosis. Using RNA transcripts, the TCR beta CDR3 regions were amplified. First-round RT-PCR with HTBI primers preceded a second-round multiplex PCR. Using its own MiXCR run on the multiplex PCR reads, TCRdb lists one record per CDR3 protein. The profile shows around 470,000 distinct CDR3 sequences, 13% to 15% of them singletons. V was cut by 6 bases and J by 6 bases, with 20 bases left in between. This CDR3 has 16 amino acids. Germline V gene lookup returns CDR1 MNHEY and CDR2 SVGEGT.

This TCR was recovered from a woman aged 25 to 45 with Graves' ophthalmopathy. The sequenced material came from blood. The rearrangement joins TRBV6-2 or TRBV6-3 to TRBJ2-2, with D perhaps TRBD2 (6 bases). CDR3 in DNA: TGTGCCAGCAGCCCCCAGGGTCTAAGCGGGTCCGGGGAGCTGTTTTTT. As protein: CASSPQGLSGSGELFF.